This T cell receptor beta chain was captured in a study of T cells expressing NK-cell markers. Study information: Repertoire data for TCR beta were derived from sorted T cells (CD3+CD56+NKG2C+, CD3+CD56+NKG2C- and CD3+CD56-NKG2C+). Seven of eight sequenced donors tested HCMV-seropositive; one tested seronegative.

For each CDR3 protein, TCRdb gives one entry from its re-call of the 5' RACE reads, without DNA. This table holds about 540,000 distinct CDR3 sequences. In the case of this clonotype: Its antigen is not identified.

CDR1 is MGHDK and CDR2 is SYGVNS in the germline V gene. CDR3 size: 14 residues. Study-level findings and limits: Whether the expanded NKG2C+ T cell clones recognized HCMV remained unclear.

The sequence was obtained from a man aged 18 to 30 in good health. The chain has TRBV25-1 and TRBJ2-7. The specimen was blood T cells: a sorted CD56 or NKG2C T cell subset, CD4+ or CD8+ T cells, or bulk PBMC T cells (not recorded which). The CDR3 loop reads CASSGDLYSYEQYF.